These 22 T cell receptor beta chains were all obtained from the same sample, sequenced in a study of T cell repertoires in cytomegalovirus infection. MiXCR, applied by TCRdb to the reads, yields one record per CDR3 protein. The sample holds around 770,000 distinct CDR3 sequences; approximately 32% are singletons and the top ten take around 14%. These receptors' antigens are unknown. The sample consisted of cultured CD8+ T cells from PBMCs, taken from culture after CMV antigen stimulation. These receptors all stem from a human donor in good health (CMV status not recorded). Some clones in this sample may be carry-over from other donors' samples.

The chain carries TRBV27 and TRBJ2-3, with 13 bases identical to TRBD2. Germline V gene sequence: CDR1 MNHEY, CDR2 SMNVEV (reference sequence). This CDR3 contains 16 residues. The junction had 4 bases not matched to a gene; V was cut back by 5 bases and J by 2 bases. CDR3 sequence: CASSPTSGGDTDTQYF. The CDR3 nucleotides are TGTGCCAGCAGTCCAACTAGCGGGGGGGACACAGATACGCAGTATTTT.

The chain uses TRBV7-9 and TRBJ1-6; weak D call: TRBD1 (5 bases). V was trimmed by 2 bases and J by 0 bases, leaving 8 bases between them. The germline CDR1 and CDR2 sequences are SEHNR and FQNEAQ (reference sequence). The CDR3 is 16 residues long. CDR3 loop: CASSLKGSSYNSPLHF. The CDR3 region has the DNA TGTGCCAGCAGCTTAAAGGGGAGCTCCTATAATTCACCCCTCCACTTT.

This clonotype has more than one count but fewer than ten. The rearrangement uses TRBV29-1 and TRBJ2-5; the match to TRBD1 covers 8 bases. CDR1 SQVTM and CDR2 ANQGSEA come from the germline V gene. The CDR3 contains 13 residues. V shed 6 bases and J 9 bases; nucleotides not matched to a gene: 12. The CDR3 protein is CSVSTGDGGAQYF. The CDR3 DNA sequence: TGCAGCGTCTCGACAGGGGATGGGGGAGCCCAGTACTTC.

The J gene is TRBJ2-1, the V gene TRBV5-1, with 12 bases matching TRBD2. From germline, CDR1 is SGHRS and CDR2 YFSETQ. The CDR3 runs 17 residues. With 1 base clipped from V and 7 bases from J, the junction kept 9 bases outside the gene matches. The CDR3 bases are TGCGCCAGCAGCTTGAGGGCTAGCGGGGGGGCCTGGAATGAGCAGTTCTTC. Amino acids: CASSLRASGGAWNEQFF.

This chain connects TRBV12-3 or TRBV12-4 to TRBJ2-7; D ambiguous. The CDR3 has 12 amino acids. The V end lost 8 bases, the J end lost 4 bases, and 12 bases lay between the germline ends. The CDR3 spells CASRLRAYEQYF. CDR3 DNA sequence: TGTGCCAGCCGCCTTCGTGCATACGAGCAGTACTTC.

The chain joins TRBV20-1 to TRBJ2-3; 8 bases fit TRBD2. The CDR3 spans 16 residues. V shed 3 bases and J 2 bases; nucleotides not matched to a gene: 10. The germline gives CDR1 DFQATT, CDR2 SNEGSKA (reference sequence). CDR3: CSARPRAGGLTDTQYF. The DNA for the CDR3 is TGCAGTGCTAGGCCCCGGGCGGGGGGCCTCACAGATACGCAGTATTTT.

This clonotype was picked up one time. This CDR3 is CASSLEKGTGNEQFF. The CDR3 region has the DNA TGTGCCAGCAGCCTGGAGAAGGGAACGGGCAATGAGCAGTTCTTC. V is TRBV5-4 and J is TRBJ2-1; no firm D call. This CDR3 is built from 15 residues. The V end lost 4 bases, the J end lost 6 bases, and 17 bases lay between the germline ends. Germline values: CDR1 SGHNT, CDR2 YYREEE (reference sequence).

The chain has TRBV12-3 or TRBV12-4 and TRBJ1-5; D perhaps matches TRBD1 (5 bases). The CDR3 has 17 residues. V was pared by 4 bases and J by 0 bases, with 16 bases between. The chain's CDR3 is CASSSSGTDYSNQPQHF. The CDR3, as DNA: TGTGCCAGCAGTTCTTCCGGGACCGACTATAGCAATCAGCCCCAGCATTTT.

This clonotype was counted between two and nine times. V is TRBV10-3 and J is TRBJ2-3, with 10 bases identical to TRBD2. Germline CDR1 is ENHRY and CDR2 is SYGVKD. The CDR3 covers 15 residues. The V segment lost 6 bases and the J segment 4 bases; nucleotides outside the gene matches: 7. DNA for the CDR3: TGTGCCATCAGGGGTAGCGGGGGGCGAGCAGATACGCAGTATTTT. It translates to CAIRGSGGRADTQYF.

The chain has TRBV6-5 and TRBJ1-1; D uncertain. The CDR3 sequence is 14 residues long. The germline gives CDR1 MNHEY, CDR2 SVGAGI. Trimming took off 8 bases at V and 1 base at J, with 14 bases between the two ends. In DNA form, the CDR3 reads TGTGCCAGCGAAGTCGGTCAAGGGAACACTGAAGCTTTCTTT. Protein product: CASEVGQGNTEAFF.

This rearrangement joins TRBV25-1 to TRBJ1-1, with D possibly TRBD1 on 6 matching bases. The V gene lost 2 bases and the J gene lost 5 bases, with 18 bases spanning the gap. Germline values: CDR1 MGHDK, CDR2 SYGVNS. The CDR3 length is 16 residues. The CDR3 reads CASSEPGQSRGTEAFF. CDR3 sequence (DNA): TGTGCCAGCAGTGAACCCGGACAGTCCAGAGGGACTGAAGCTTTCTTT.

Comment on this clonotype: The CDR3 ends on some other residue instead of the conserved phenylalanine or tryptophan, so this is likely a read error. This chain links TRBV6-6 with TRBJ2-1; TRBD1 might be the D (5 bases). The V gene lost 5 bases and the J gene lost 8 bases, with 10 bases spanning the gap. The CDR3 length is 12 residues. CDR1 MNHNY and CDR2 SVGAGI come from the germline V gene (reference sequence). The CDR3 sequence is CASSGAFDEQFS. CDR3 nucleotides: TGTGCCAGCAGTGGGGCCTTTGATGAGCAGTTCTCC.

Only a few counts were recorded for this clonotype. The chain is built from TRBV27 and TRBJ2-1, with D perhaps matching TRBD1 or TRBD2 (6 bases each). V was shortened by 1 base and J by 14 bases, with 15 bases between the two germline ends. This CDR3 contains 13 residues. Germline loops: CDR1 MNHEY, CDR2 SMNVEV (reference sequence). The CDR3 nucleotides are TGTGCCAGCAGTTTATATGGGGGCGGGACGGAGTTCTTC. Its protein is CASSLYGGGTEFF.

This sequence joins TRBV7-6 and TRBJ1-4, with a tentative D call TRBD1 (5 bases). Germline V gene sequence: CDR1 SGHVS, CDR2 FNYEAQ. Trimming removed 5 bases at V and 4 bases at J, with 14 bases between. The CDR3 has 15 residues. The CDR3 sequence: CASSPRDPVNEKLFF. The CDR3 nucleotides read TGTGCCAGCAGCCCCCGGGACCCAGTTAATGAAAAACTGTTTTTT.

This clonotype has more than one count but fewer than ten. This CDR3 reads CSAPGATALMNTEAFF. CDR3 nucleotide sequence: TGCAGTGCCCCGGGGGCAACAGCACTCATGAACACTGAAGCTTTCTTT. The chain combines TRBV20-1 with TRBJ1-1; tentative D call: TRBD1 (6 bases). Between the trimmed V and J ends, which lost 6 bases and 0 bases, there was a span of 20 bases. The length of the CDR3 is 16 residues. Germline CDR1 reads DFQATT; CDR2 reads SNEGSKA (reference sequence).

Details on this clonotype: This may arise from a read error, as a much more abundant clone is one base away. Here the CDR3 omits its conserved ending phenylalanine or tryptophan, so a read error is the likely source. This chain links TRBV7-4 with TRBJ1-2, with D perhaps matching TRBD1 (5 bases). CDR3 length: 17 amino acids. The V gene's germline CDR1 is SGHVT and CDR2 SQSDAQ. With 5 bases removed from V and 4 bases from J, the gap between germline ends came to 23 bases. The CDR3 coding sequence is TGTGCCAGCAGCCTCCGCGACACCGAGGGGATCTTCTATGGCTACACCGTC. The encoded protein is CASSLRDTEGIFYGYTV.

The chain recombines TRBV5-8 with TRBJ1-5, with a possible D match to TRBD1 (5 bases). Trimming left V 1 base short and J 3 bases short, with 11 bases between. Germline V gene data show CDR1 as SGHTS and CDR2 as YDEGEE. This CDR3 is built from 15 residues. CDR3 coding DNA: TGTGCCAGCAGCTTGATGATGGGGGTCAATCAGCCCCAGCATTTT. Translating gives CASSLMMGVNQPQHF.

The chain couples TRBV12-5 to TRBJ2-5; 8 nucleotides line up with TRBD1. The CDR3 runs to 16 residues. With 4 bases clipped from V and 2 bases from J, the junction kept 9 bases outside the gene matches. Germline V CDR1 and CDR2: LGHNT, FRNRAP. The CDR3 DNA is TGTGCTAGTGGTTCCCCGGACAGGGAGTTTCAAGAGACCCAGTACTTC. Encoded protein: CASGSPDREFQETQYF.

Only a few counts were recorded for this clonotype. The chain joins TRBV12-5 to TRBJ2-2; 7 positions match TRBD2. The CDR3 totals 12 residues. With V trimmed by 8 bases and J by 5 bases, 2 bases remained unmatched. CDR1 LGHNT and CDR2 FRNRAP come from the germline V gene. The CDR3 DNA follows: TGTGCTAGTCGGGGGGTTACCGGGGAGCTGTTTTTT. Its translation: CASRGVTGELFF.

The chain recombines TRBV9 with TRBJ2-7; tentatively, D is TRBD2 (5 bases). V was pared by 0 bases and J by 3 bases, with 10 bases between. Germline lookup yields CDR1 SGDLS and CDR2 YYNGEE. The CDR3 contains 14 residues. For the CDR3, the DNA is TGTGCCAGCAGCGTAGCCATAGGAGGCTACGAGCAGTACTTC. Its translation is CASSVAIGGYEQYF.

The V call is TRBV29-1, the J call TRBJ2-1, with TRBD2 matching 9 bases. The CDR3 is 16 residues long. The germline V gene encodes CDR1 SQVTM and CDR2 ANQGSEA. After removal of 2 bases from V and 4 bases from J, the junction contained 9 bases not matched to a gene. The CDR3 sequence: CSVETLVAGEYNEQFF. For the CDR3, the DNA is TGCAGCGTTGAAACCCTTGTAGCGGGGGAATACAATGAGCAGTTCTTC.

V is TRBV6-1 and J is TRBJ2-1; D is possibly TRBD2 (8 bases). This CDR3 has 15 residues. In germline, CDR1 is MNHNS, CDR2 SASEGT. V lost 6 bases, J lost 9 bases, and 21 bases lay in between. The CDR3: CASSWDSGGPPEQFF. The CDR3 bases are TGTGCCAGCAGCTGGGACAGCGGGGGTCCCCCTGAGCAGTTCTTC.